A selection of T cell receptor beta chains follows, all from one sample in a study of CD8 T cells in Susac syndrome. TCRdb recomputed calls from the immunoSEQ multiplex PCR reads with MiXCR, one row per CDR3 protein. Of tens of thousands of distinct CDR3 sequences in the sample, roughly 95% were seen once. The specimen was CD8+ T cells from PBMCs. These TCRs come from a human donor with Susac syndrome. CDR3s include the opening cysteine and the closing phenylalanine or tryptophan. D genes are given only for firm matches. Where a row states a size, it is once, few, many or the class of an expanded clone; other rows omit it.

j_gene,d_gene,v_gene,abundance,CDR3nt,CDR3aa
TRBJ1-3,.,TRBV5-5,.,TGTGCCAGCAGCTTGGTCGGCAGGCCGGGCTCTGGAAACACCATATATTTT,CASSLVGRPGSGNTIYF
TRBJ2-3,.,TRBV28,.,TGTGCCAGCAGTCTCTTGGTAACAGACGGCACAGATACGCAGTATTTT,CASSLLVTDGTDTQYF
TRBJ2-3,.,TRBV28,.,TGTGCCAGCAGTTTGGGGACAACAGATACGCAGTATTTT,CASSLGTTDTQYF
TRBJ1-2,TRBD1,TRBV29-1,once,TGCAGCGTTGAAGATTTCCTCGGACAGGCCTCCTATGGCTACACCTTC,CSVEDFLGQASYGYTF
TRBJ2-3,TRBD1,TRBV6-5,.,TGTGCCAGCAGTTACTTCCCGGACAGGGGAGTAGGCGATACGCAGTATTTT,CASSYFPDRGVGDTQYF
TRBJ2-1,TRBD1,TRBV6-2/TRBV6-3,.,TGTGCCAGCGATTACTCGGAGGCAGGGGGTAGGTTGGGTGAGCAGTTCTTC,CASDYSEAGGRLGEQFF
TRBJ2-1,TRBD1,TRBV13,.,TGTGCCAGCAGCTTAGACAGGGGGTACAATGAGCAGTTCTTC,CASSLDRGYNEQFF
TRBJ1-1,.,TRBV15,.,TGTGCCACCAGCTACGGTTTAATGAACACTGAAGCTTTCTTT,CATSYGLMNTEAFF
TRBJ2-7,TRBD2,TRBV28,.,TGTGCCAGCAGTTTATTAGCGGGGGAGGACGAGCAGTACTTC,CASSLLAGEDEQYF
TRBJ1-1,TRBD1,TRBV6-2/TRBV6-3,.,TGTGCCAGCTTCCCTCTGACAGGGGAGGACACTGAAGCTTTCTTT,CASFPLTGEDTEAFF
TRBJ2-5,TRBD1,TRBV18,.,TGTGCCAGCACACGGACAGAGGGGGCCTTATACCAAGAGACCCAGTACTTC,CASTRTEGALYQETQYF
TRBJ2-1,.,TRBV4-1,.,TGCGCCAGCAGCCAAGACGGAGCGCCTGGCTACAATGAGCAGTTCTTC,CASSQDGAPGYNEQFF
TRBJ1-5,.,TRBV11-2,.,TGTGCCAGCAGCCGAGGGGCGGAAGAATACGGGGGGCCCCAGCATTTT,CASSRGAEEYGGPQHF
TRBJ2-3,.,TRBV15,.,TGTGCCACCAGTACACAAGGGGGCACAGATACGCAGTATTTT,CATSTQGGTDTQYF